A single T cell receptor (beta chain) is shown here with its context. This entry belongs to a study of blood T cell repertoires in COVID-19. Overall study context: Sources were T cells, B-cell-depleted T cells, or PBMCs; the material itself was cDNA or gDNA.

The method was immunoSEQ multiplex PCR; TCRdb's version includes in-frame clones alone and lacks a portion of them. The sample carries 150,000 to 200,000 clones, approximately 80% recorded once. This CDR3 is built from 15 residues. The junction had 8 bases not matched to a gene; V was cut back by 1 base and J by 7 bases. Germline V CDR1 and CDR2: LGHDT, YNNKEL (reference sequence). Sample: peripheral blood. The chain couples TRBV3-1 (or the pseudogene TRBV3-2) to TRBJ1-1, with 8 bases matching TRBD1. This receptor was obtained from an elderly woman with acute or convalescent COVID-19. CDR3 nucleotide sequence: TGTGCCAGCAGCCAAGGGGACAGGACCAGCAGTGAAGCTTTCTTT. It codes for CASSQGDRTSSEAFF.